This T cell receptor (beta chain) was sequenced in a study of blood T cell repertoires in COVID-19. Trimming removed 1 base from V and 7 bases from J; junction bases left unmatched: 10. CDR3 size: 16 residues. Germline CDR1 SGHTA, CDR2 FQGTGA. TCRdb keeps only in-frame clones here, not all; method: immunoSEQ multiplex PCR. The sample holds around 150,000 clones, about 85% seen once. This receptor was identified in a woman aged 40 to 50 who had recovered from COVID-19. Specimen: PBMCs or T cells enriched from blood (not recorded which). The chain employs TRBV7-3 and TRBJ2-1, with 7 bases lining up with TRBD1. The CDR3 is CASSLMGQHPGNEQFF. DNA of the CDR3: TGTGCCAGCAGCTTAATGGGACAGCACCCCGGGAATGAGCAGTTCTTC.